This TCR beta chain emerged from a study of T cell clonality in common variable immunodeficiency. Findings of the study overall: Fewer deletions and N-nucleotide insertions were reportedly seen in common variable immunodeficiency TCR beta sequences. Fewer TCRbeta clones were shared among CVID subjects than controls.

The CDR3 runs to 16 residues. Germline lookup yields CDR1 SGDLS and CDR2 YYNGEE. V was cut by 0 bases and J by 3 bases, with 14 bases left in between. This clone has a count of ten or more. No antigen is known for it. The read falls 3 residues short of the CDR3 end, and the missing part is taken from the germline J gene. Measured with immunoSEQ multiplex PCR; TCRdb has only the in-frame clones, and not every one. The sample was found to contain about 19,000 clones, and every one recurs. The clonotype comes from a human donor with common variable immunodeficiency. Sequenced material: peripheral blood mononuclear cells. The chain recombines TRBV9 with TRBJ2-3; D uncertain. The covered CDR3 bases are TGTGCCAGCAGCGTAGCCCTAAGTACCCCAACAGATACG. Translating it yields CASSVALSTPTDT. The CDR3 in full is CASSVALSTPTDTQYF.